These T cell receptor beta chains were read from a single sample in a study of T cell repertoires in cytomegalovirus infection. TCRdb called the reads again in MiXCR, with one record for every CDR3 protein. This table holds some 480,000 distinct CDR3 sequences, about 33% found once. These receptors' antigens are unknown. Here the sequenced sample was cultured PBMCs, taken from culture after CMV antigen stimulation. These receptor sequences come from a human donor in good health (CMV status not recorded). Some clones in this sample may be carry-over from other donors' samples. Both conserved end residues are part of each CDR3. A D gene is named only where the DNA matches it firmly. For some rows the clone size is stated as once, few or many, or as a class when expanded; others skip it.

d_gene	j_gene	v_gene	abundance	CDR3aa	CDR3nt
TRBD2	TRBJ2-3	TRBV29-1	few	CSVEASGSSSSDTQYF	TGCAGCGTTGAGGCTAGCGGGAGCAGCAGTTCAGATACGCAGTATTTT
TRBD1	TRBJ1-1	TRBV19	.	CASSPNRGGTEAFF	TGTGCCAGTAGTCCCAACAGGGGAGGAACTGAAGCTTTCTTT
.	TRBJ2-2	TRBV6-5	few	CASSYGGGGGLGNTGELFF	TGTGCCAGCAGTTACGGTGGAGGTGGGGGCCTGGGAAACACCGGGGAGCTGTTTTTT
TRBD2	TRBJ2-1	TRBV15	few	CATSRDGGLAGSSYNEQFF	TGTGCCACCAGCAGAGATGGAGGACTAGCGGGGAGCTCCTACAATGAGCAGTTCTTC
.	TRBJ2-1	TRBV9	.	CASSVEGGSYNEQFF	TGTGCCAGCAGCGTAGAAGGAGGGAGTTACAATGAGCAGTTCTTC
TRBD1	TRBJ1-5	TRBV12-3/TRBV12-4	.	CASSDETGNKPQHF	TGTGCCAGCAGCGACGAGACAGGGAATAAGCCCCAGCATTTT
.	TRBJ2-5	TRBV9	.	CASSGQGSARETQYF	TGTGCCAGCAGCGGTCAGGGGTCGGCACGAGAGACCCAGTACTTC
.	TRBJ1-5	TRBV27	few	CASSLFGGLYSNQPQHF	TGTGCCAGCAGTTTATTCGGTGGGCTCTATAGCAATCAGCCCCAGCATTTT
.	TRBJ1-4	TRBV4-2	.	CASSQDKLNEKLFF	TGTGCCAGCAGCCAAGATAAGTTAAATGAAAAACTGTTTTTT
.	TRBJ1-2	TRBV7-2	.	CASSLLSYYGYTF	TGTGCCAGCAGCTTACTAAGCTACTATGGCTACACCTTC
.	TRBJ2-7	TRBV28	.	CASSLGQAGAYEQYF	TGTGCCAGCAGTTTAGGGCAAGCCGGAGCCTACGAGCAGTACTTC
TRBD1	TRBJ2-7	TRBV29-1	.	CSVSGTGLDEQYF	TGCAGCGTTTCCGGGACAGGGTTAGACGAGCAGTACTTC
.	TRBJ2-1	TRBV20-1	few	CSSGYNEQFF	TGCAGTTCCGGATACAATGAGCAGTTCTTC
TRBD1	TRBJ1-2	TRBV12-3/TRBV12-4	.	CASSLWNRGSGYTF	TGTGCCAGCAGTTTATGGAACAGGGGTTCTGGCTACACCTTC
.	TRBJ2-1	TRBV6-5	.	CASNRGSEQFF	TGTGCCAGTAATAGGGGGTCTGAGCAGTTCTTC
.	TRBJ2-7	TRBV28	.	CASSLGTLLERSSYEQYF	TGTGCCAGCAGTCTAGGGACCCTCCTAGAGCGGTCCTCCTACGAGCAGTACTTC
.	TRBJ1-1	TRBV19	many	CASSIGFGQDYTEAFF	TGTGCCAGTAGTATAGGGTTCGGGCAAGACTACACTGAAGCTTTCTTT
.	TRBJ1-5	TRBV19	few	CASSHDSGNQPQHF	TGTGCCAGTAGTCACGACAGCGGCAATCAGCCCCAGCATTTT
.	TRBJ1-5	TRBV12-3/TRBV12-4	.	CASSFGTPNQPQHF	TGTGCCAGCAGTTTTGGGACCCCCAATCAGCCCCAGCATTTT
.	TRBJ1-6	TRBV28	.	CASSLSGFRHNSPLHF	TGTGCCAGCAGTTTATCGGGGTTTAGGCATAATTCACCCCTCCACTTT
.	TRBJ1-4	TRBV4-3	.	CASSQERQNEKLFF	TGCGCCAGCAGCCAAGAACGACAGAATGAAAAACTGTTTTTT
.	TRBJ2-2	TRBV4-2	many	CASSQGYTGELFF	TGTGCCAGCAGCCAGGGTTACACCGGGGAGCTGTTTTTT
TRBD2	TRBJ2-1	TRBV24-1	.	CATSGVGLAGNEQFF	TGTGCCACCAGTGGTGTAGGACTAGCGGGCAATGAGCAGTTCTTC
.	TRBJ1-1	TRBV11-2	few	CASSLVRPEAFF	TGTGCCAGCAGCTTAGTGCGGCCTGAAGCTTTCTTT
TRBD2	TRBJ2-3	TRBV7-2	.	CASSLALRLAGVEYDTQYF	TGTGCCAGCAGCTTAGCGCTACGACTAGCGGGGGTTGAGTACGATACGCAGTATTTT
.	TRBJ1-6	TRBV20-1	few	CSASMGTGYNSPLHF	TGCAGTGCTAGCATGGGAACAGGGTATAATTCACCCCTCCACTTT
TRBD2	TRBJ2-1	TRBV10-3	.	CAISEREGINEQFF	TGTGCCATCAGTGAGCGGGAGGGCATCAATGAGCAGTTCTTC
.	TRBJ1-1	TRBV20-1	.	CSANSGQKNTEAFF	TGCAGTGCAAATTCCGGACAGAAGAACACTGAAGCTTTCTTT
TRBD2	TRBJ2-2	TRBV4-1	.	CASSQGGRATGELFF	TGTGCCAGCAGCCAAGGTGGGAGGGCCACCGGGGAGCTGTTTTTT
TRBD2	TRBJ2-1	TRBV5-1	few	CASTQTSGANEQFF	TGCGCCAGCACCCAGACTAGCGGGGCCAATGAGCAGTTCTTC
TRBD1	TRBJ1-4	TRBV7-2	.	CASSFSRDRKNEKLFF	TGTGCCAGCAGCTTCTCCCGGGACAGGAAAAATGAAAAACTGTTTTTT
.	TRBJ2-1	TRBV7-9	few	CASSLGASNEQFF	TGTGCCAGCAGCTTGGGAGCAAGCAATGAGCAGTTCTTC
TRBD2	TRBJ2-1	TRBV7-8	few	CASSSHRIAGGRFSNEQFF	TGTGCCAGCAGCTCTCATCGAATAGCGGGAGGGCGTTTTTCCAATGAGCAGTTCTTC
.	TRBJ2-3	TRBV28	.	CASGAGVATQYF	TGTGCCAGCGGGGCTGGAGTGGCGACGCAGTATTTT
.	TRBJ2-1	TRBV5-5	few	CASSLGPRAKKDSYNEQFF	TGTGCCAGCAGCTTGGGACCCAGAGCCAAAAAGGACTCCTACAATGAGCAGTTCTTC
TRBD1	TRBJ1-5	TRBV28	.	CASRQGTGHQPQHF	TGTGCCAGCAGGCAAGGGACAGGGCATCAGCCCCAGCATTTT
.	TRBJ2-1	TRBV11-2	few	CASSLRGLRGGSYNEQFF	TGTGCCAGCAGCTTACGCGGCTTGAGGGGGGGCTCCTACAATGAGCAGTTCTTC
.	TRBJ2-1	TRBV11-2	.	CASSLDRHNEQFF	TGTGCCAGCAGCTTAGATCGACACAATGAGCAGTTCTTC
.	TRBJ2-2	TRBV11-2	.	CASSLTSAAGGELFF	TGTGCCAGCAGCTTAACGTCCGCGGCGGGCGGGGAGCTGTTTTTT
.	TRBJ2-5	TRBV7-9	.	CASWGWEETQYF	TGTGCCAGCTGGGGGTGGGAAGAGACCCAGTACTTC
.	TRBJ1-1	TRBV19	.	CASSTDIDTEAFF	TGTGCCAGTAGTACAGACATCGACACTGAAGCTTTCTTT
.	TRBJ1-1	TRBV12-3/TRBV12-4	.	CASSFTGPSTEAFF	TGTGCCAGCAGTTTTACGGGGCCCAGCACTGAAGCTTTCTTT
TRBD1	TRBJ1-1	TRBV7-8	.	CASSLLDRGPEAFF	TGTGCCAGCAGCTTATTGGACAGGGGACCTGAAGCTTTCTTT
.	TRBJ1-6	TRBV30	.	CAWSGWTANNSPLHF	TGTGCCTGGAGTGGATGGACAGCAAATAATTCACCCCTCCACTTT
.	TRBJ1-1	TRBV6-2/TRBV6-3	.	CAITRRGDTEAFF	TGTGCCATCACACGACGTGGGGACACTGAAGCTTTCTTT